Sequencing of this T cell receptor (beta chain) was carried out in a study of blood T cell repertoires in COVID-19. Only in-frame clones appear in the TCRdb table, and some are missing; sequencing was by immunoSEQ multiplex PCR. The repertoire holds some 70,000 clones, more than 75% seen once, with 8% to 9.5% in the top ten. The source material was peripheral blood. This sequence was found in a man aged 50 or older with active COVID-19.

CDR3 in DNA: TGTGCCAACTCTGGGGCTAGCGGGAGGATAGCGGATACGCAGTATTTT. It translates to CANSGASGRIADTQYF. This chain joins TRBV6-4 and TRBJ2-3, with 11 nucleotides matching TRBD2. Trimming cost V 10 bases and J 6 bases; bases outside gene matches: 15. The V gene's germline CDR1 is MRHNA and CDR2 SNTAGT. The CDR3 sequence is 16 residues long.